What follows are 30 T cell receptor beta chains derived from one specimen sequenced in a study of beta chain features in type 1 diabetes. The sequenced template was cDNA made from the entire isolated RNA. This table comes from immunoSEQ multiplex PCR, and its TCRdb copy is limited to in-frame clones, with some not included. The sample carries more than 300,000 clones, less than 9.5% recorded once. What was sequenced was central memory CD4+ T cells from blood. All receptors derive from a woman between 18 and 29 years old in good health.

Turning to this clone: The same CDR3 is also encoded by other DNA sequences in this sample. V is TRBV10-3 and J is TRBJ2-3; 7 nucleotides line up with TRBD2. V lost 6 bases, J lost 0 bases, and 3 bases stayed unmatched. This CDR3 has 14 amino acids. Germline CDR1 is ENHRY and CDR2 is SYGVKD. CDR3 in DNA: TGTGCCATCAGGGGAGGGGTGAGCACAGATACGCAGTATTTT. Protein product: CAIRGGVSTDTQYF.

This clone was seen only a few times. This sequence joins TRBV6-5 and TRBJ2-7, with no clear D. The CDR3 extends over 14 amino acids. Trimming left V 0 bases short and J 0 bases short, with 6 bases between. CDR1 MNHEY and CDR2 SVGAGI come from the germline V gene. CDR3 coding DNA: TGTGCCAGCAGTTACTCGGGGAACTCCTACGAGCAGTACTTC. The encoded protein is CASSYSGNSYEQYF.

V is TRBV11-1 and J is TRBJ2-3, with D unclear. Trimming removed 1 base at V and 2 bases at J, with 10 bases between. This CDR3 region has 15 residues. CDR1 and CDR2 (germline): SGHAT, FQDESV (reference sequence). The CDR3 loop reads CASSLGRIITDTQYF. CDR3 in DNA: TGTGCCAGCAGCTTAGGCAGGATTATCACAGATACGCAGTATTTT.

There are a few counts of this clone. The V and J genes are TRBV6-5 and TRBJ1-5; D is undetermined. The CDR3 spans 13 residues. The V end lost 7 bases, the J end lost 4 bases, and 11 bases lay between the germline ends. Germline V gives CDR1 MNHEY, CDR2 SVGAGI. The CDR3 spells CASKEFGNQPQHF. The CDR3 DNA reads TGTGCCAGCAAGGAGTTCGGTAATCAGCCCCAGCATTTT.

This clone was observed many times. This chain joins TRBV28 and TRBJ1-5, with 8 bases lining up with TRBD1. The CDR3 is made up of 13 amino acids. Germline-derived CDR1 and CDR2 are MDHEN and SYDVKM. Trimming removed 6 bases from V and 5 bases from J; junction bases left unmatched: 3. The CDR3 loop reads CASRGQGYQPQHF. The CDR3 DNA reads TGTGCCAGCAGAGGACAGGGTTATCAGCCCCAGCATTTT.

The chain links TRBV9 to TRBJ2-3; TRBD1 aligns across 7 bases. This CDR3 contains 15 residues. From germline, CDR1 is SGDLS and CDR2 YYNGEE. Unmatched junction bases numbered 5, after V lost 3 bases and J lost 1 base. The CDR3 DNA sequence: TGTGCCAGCAGCGAAAGGGGGACAGGCACAGATACGCAGTATTTT. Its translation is CASSERGTGTDTQYF.

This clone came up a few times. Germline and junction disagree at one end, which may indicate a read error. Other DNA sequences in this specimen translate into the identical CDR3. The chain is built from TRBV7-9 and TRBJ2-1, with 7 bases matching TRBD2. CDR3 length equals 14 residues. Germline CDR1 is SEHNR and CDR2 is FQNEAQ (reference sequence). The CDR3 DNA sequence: TGTGCTAGCAGCTTACGGGGGGATGACAATGAGCAGTTCTTC. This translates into CASSLRGDDNEQFF.

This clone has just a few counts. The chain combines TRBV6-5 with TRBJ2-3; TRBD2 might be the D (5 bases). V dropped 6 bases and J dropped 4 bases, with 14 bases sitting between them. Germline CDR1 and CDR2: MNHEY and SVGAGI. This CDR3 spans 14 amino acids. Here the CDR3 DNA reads TGTGCCAGCAGAAGGACCCGGGATCCAGATACGCAGTATTTT. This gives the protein CASRRTRDPDTQYF.

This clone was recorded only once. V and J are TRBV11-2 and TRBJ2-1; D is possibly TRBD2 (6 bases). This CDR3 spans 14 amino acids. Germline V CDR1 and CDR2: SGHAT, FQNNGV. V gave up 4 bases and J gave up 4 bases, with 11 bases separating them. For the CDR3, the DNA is TGTGCCAGCAGCTATAGCGGAGGATACAATGAGCAGTTCTTC. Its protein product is CASSYSGGYNEQFF.

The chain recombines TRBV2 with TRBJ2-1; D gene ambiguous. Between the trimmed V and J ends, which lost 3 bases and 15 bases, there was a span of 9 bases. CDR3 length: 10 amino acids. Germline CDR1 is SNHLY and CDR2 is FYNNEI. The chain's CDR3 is CASSDTHRFF. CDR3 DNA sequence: TGTGCCAGCAGTGACACCCACAGGTTCTTC. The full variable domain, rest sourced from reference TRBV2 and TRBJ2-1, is EPEVTQTPSHQVTQMGQEVILRCVPISNHLYFYWYRQILGQKVEFLVSFYNNEISEKSEIFDDQFSVERPDGSNFTLKIRSTKLEDSAMYFCASSDTHRFFGPGTRLTVL.

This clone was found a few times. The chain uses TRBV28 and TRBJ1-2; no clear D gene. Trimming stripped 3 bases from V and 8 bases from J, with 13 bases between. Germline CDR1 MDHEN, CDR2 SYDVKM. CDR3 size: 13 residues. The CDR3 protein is CASSFREGNGYTF. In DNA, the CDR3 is TGTGCCAGCAGTTTTCGGGAAGGGAACGGCTACACCTTC.

CDR3 in DNA: TGTGCCAGCAGTTACTCCGAGACGGCCTATGGCTACACCTTC. Translation: CASSYSETAYGYTF. The chain recombines TRBV6-6 with TRBJ1-2; D is unclear. V dropped 0 bases and J dropped 4 bases, with 9 bases sitting between them. Germline CDR1 is MNHNY and CDR2 is SVGAGI (reference sequence). The CDR3 length is 14 residues.

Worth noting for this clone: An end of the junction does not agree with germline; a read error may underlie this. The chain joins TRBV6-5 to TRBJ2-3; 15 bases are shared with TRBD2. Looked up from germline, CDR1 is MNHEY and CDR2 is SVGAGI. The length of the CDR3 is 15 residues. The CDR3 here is CAISGLAGGPDTQYF. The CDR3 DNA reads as TGTGCCATCAGTGGACTAGCGGGAGGGCCAGATACGCAGTATTTT.

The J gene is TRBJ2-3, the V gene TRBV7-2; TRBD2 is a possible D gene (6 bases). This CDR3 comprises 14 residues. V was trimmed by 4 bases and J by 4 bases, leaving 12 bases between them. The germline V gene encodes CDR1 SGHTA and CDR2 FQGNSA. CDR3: CASSSTTRADTQYF. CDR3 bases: TGTGCCAGCAGCTCGACGACTAGGGCAGATACGCAGTATTTT.

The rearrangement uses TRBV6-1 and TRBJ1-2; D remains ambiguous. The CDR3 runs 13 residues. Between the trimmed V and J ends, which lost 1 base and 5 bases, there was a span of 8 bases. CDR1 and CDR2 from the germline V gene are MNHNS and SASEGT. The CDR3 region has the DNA TGTGCCAGCAGTGAAGGGGGAGAATATGGCTACACCTTC. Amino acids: CASSEGGEYGYTF.

Here the CDR3 DNA reads TGTGCCGGGGCAATCGGGGGTAAGAACACTGAAGCTTTCTTT. This encodes CAGAIGGKNTEAFF. The rearrangement uses TRBV7-2 and TRBJ1-1; D is possibly TRBD1 (5 bases). The CDR3 spans 14 residues. V lost 11 bases and J 1 base, leaving 17 bases between the germline ends. Germline assignment: CDR1 SGHTA and CDR2 FQGNSA. Combining the CDR3 with reference TRBV7-2 and TRBJ1-1 gives the whole variable domain GAGVSQSPSNKVTEKGKDVELRCDPISGHTALYWYRQSLGQGLEFLIYFQGNSAPDKSGLPSDRFSAERTGGSVSTLTIQRTQQEDSAVYLCAGAIGGKNTEAFFGQGTRLTVV.

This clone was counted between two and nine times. CDR3 coding DNA: TGTGCCAGCAGCAAGGACAGAGAGACCCAGTACTTC. The encoded protein is CASSKDRETQYF. The chain has TRBV11-2 and TRBJ2-5, with D maybe TRBD1 (6 bases). The length of the CDR3 is 12 residues. Germline CDR1 is SGHAT and CDR2 is FQNNGV. V gave up 5 bases and J gave up 4 bases, with 8 bases separating them.

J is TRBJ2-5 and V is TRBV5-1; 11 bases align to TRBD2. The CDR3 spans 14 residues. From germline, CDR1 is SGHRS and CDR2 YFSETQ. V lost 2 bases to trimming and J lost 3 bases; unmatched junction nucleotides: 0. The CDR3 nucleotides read TGCGCCAGCAGCTTTAGCGGGAGGGAAGAGACCCAGTACTTC. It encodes CASSFSGREETQYF.

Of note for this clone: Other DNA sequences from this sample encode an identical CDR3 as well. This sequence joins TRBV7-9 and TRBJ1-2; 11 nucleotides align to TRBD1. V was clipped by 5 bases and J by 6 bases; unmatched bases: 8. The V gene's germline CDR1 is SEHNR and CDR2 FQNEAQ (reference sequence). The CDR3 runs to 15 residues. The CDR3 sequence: CASSIGDRGIHGYTF. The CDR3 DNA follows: TGTGCCAGCAGCATCGGGGACAGGGGGATTCATGGCTACACCTTC. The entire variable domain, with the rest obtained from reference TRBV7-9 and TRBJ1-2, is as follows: DTGVSQNPRHKITKRGQNVTFRCDPISEHNRLYWYRQTLGQGPEFLTYFQNEAQLEKSRLLSDRFSAERPKGSFSTLEIQRTEQGDSAMYLCASSIGDRGIHGYTFGSGTRLTVV.

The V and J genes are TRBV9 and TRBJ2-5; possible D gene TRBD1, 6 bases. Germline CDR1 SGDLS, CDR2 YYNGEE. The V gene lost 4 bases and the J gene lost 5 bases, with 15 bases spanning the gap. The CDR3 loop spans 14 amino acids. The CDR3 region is CASSPGSRGETQYF. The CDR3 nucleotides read TGTGCCAGCAGCCCTGGGTCCAGGGGTGAGACCCAGTACTTC. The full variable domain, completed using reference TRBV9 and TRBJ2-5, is DSGVTQTPKHLITATGQRVTLRCSPRSGDLSVYWYQQSLDQGLQFLIQYYNGEERAKGNILERFSAQQFPDLHSELNLSSLELGDSALYFCASSPGSRGETQYFGPGTRLLVL.

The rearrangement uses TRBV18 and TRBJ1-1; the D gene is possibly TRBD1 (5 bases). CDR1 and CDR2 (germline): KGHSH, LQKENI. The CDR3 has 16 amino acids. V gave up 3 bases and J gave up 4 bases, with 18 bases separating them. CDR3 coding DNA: TGTGCCAGCTCACCGATGTCGAGGGGAGGGAGCACTGAAGCTTTCTTT. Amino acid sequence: CASSPMSRGGSTEAFF.

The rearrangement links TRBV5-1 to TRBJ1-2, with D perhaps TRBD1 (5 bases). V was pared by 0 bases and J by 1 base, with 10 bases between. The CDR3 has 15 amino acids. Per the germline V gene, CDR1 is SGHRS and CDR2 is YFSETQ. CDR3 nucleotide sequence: TGCGCCAGCAGCTTGGAGGGGAGGGGTAACTATGGCTACACCTTC. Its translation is CASSLEGRGNYGYTF.

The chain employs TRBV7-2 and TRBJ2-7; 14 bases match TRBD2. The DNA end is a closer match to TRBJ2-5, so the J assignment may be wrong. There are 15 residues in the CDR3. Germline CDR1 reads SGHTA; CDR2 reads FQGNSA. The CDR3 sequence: CASSLRLAGGETQYF. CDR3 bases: TGTGCCAGCAGCTTAAGACTAGCGGGAGGGGAGACCCAGTACTTC.

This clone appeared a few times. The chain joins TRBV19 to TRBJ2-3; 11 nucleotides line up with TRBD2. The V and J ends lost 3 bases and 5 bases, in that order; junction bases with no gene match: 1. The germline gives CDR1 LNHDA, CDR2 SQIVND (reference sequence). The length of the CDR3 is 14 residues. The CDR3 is CASSIGTSGDTQYF. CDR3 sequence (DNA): TGTGCCAGTAGTATTGGGACTAGCGGAGATACGCAGTATTTT.

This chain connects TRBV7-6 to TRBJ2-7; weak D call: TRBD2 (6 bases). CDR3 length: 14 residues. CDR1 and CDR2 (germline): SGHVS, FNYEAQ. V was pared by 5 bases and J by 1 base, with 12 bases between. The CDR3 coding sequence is TGTGCCAGCAGCCGGGGGACGGGTTCCTACGAGCAGTACTTC. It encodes CASSRGTGSYEQYF.

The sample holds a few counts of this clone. The CDR3, as DNA: TGTGCCAGTAGCGATAGCAATCAGCCCCAGCATTTT. Its protein is CASSDSNQPQHF. The chain has TRBV19 and TRBJ1-5; D unresolved. Germline-derived CDR1 and CDR2 are LNHDA and SQIVND (reference sequence). The CDR3 is made up of 12 amino acids. Between the trimmed V and J ends, which lost 6 bases and 0 bases, there was a span of 3 bases.

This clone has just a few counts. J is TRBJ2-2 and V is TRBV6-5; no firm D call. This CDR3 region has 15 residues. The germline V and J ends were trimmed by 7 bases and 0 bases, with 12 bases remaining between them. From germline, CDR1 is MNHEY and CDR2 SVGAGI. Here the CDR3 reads CASTNGGANTGELFF. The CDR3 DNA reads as TGTGCCAGCACCAACGGCGGCGCGAACACCGGGGAGCTGTTTTTT.

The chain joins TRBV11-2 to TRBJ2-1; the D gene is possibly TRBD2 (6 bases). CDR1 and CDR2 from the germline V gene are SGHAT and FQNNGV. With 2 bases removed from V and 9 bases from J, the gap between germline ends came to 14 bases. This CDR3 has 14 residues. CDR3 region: CASSLPWRGGEQFF. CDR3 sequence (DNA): TGTGCCAGCAGCTTACCCTGGAGGGGAGGTGAGCAGTTCTTC.

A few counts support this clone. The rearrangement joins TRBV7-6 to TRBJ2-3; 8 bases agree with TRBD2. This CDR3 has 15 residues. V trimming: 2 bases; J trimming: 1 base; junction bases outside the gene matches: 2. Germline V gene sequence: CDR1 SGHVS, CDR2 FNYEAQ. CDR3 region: CASSLIGRGTDTQYF. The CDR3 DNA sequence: TGTGCCAGCAGCTTAATCGGGAGGGGCACAGATACGCAGTATTTT.

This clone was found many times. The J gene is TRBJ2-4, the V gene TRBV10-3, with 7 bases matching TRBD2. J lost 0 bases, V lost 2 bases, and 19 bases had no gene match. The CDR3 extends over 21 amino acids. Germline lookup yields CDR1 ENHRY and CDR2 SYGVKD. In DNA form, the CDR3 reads TGTGCCATCAGTGAGCGGAGAGGACTAGGCTACATAGTGCTAGCCAAAAACATTCAGTACTTC. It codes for CAISERRGLGYIVLAKNIQYF.